The text below deals with one T cell receptor (beta chain). The CDR3 extends over 13 amino acids. Germline CDR1 reads MNHNY; CDR2 reads SVGAGI (reference sequence). V was shortened by 0 bases and J by 6 bases, with 9 bases between the two germline ends. Per the original methods: Nucleated cell number was recorded as an estimate derived from reference gene primer amplification. The assay was immunoSEQ multiplex PCR, and TCRdb's table has in-frame clones only and misses some. That table supplies the V and J calls and clone size; D and trimming were determined from the DNA. The repertoire holds more than 200,000 clones, with about 88% as singletons. The record originates from a study of blood T cell repertoires in COVID-19. Across the study: Whether acute or convalescent, the COVID-19 samples came from the United States, Italy and Spain. PBMCs, B-cell-depleted T cells, or T cells were the source of the cDNA or gDNA that made up the material.

The chain couples TRBV6-6 to TRBJ2-7; D gene ambiguous. Sequenced input: peripheral blood. The source is a woman aged 35 to 49 who had recovered from COVID-19. DNA for the CDR3: TGTGCCAGCAGTTACTCGACGGAGCTCGAGCAGTACTTC. This gives the protein CASSYSTELEQYF.